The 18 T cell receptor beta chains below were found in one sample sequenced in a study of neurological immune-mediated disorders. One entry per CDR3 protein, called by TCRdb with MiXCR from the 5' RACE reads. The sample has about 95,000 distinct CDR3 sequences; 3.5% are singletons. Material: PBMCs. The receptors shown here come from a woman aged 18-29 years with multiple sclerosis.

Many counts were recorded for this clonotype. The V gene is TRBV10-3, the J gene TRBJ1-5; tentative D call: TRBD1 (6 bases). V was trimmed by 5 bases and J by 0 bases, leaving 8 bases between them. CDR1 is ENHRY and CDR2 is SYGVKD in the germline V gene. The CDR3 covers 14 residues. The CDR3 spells CAISSGDSNQPQHF. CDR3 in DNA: TGTGCCATCAGTTCAGGGGATAGCAATCAGCCCCAGCATTTT.

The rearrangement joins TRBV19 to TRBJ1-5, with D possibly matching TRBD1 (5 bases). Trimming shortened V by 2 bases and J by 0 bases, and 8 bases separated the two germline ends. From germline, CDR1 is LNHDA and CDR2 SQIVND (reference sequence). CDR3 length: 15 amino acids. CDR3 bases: TGTGCCAGTAGTATAACCGGGACTAGCAATCAGCCCCAGCATTTT. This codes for CASSITGTSNQPQHF.

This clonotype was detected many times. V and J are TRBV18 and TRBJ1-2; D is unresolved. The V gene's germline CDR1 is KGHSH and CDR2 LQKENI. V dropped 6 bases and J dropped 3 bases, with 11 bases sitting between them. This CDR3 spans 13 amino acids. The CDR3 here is CASSASEDYGYTF. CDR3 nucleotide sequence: TGTGCCAGCTCCGCCTCAGAGGACTATGGCTACACCTTC.

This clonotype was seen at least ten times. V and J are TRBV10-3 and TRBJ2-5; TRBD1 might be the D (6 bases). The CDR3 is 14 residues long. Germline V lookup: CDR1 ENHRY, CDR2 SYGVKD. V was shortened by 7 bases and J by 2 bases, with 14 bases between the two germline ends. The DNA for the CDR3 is TGTGCCATCAAAGCGGACAGAGTACAAGAGACCCAGTACTTC. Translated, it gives CAIKADRVQETQYF.

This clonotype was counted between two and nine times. The CDR3: CASGACRAGSTDTQYF. The DNA of the CDR3 is TGTGCCAGCGGGGCCTGCCGAGCGGGAAGCACAGATACGCAGTATTTT. The chain is built from TRBV6-6 and TRBJ2-3; 7 bases agree with TRBD2. Trimming removed 8 bases from V and 0 bases from J; junction bases left unmatched: 11. Germline V gene lookup returns CDR1 MNHNY and CDR2 SVGAGI (reference sequence). This CDR3 is built from 16 residues.

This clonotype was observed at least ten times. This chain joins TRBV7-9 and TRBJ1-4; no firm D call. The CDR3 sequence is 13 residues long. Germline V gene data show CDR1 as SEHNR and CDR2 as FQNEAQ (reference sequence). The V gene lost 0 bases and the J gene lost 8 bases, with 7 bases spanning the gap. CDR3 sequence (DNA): TGTGCCAGCAGCTTAGCAGGGATCGAAAAACTGTTTTTT. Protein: CASSLAGIEKLFF. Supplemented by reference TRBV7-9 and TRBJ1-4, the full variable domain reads DTGVSQNPRHKITKRGQNVTFRCDPISEHNRLYWYRQTLGQGPEFLTYFQNEAQLEKSRLLSDRFSAERPKGSFSTLEIQRTEQGDSAMYLCASSLAGIEKLFFGSGTQLSVL.

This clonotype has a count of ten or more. DNA of the CDR3: TGCAGTGCCGACGGGACAGGGAATGGCTACACCTTC. Protein product: CSADGTGNGYTF. The gene calls are TRBV20-1 and TRBJ1-2, with 9 bases matching TRBD1. This CDR3 spans 12 amino acids. Trimming took 6 bases from V and 6 from J; bases not matched to a gene: 5. CDR1 is DFQATT, CDR2 SNEGSKA, per germline (reference sequence).

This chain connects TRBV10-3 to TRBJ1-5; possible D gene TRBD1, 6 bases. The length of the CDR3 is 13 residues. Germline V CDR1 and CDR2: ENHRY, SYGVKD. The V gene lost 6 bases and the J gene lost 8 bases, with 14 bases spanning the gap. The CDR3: CAIRYGTNKPQHF. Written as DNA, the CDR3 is TGTGCCATCAGGTACGGGACAAATAAGCCCCAGCATTTT.

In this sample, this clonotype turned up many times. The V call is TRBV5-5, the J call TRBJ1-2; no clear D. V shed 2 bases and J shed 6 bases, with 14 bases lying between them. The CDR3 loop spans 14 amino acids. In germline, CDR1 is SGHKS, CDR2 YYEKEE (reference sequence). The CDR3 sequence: CASSLLGFQHGYTF. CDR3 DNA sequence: TGTGCCAGCAGCTTATTAGGATTTCAGCATGGCTACACCTTC.

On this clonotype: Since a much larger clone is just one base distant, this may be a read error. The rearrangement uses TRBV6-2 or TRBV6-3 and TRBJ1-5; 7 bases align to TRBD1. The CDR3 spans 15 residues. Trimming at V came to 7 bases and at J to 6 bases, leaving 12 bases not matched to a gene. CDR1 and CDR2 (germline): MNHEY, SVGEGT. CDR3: CASMGTGQAGQPQHF. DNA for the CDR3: TGTGCCAGCATGGGAACCGGACAGGCCGGTCAGCCCCAGCATTTT.

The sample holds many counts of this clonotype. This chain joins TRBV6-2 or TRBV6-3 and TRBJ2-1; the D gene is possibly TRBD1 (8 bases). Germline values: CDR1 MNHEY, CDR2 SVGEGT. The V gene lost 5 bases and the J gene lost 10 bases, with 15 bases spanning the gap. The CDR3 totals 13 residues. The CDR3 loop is CASSADRGGEQFF. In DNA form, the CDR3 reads TGTGCCAGCAGTGCAGACAGGGGAGGGGAGCAGTTCTTC.

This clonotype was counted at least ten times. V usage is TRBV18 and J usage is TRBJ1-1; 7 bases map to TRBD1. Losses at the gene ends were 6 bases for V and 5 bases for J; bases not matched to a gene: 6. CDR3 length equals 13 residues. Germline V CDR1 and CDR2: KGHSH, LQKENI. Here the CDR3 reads CASSPDRQTEAFF. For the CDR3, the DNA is TGTGCCAGCTCGCCGGACAGGCAGACTGAAGCTTTCTTT.

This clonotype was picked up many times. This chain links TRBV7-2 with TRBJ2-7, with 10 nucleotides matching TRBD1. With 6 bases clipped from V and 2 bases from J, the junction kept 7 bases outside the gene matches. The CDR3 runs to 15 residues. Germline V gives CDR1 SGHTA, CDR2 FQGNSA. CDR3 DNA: TGTGCCAGCAGACCCGGGACAGGGGAAGCCTACGAGCAGTACTTC. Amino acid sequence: CASRPGTGEAYEQYF.

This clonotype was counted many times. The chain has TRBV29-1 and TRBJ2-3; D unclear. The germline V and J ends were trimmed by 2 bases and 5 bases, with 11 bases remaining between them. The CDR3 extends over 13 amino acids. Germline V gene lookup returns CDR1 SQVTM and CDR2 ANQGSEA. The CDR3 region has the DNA TGCAGCGTTGAACAGGTTCTAAAAGATACGCAGTATTTT. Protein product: CSVEQVLKDTQYF.

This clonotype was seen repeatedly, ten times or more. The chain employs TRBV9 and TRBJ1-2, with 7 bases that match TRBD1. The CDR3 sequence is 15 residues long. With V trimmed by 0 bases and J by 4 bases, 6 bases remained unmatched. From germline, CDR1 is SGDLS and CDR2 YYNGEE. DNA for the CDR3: TGTGCCAGCAGCGTAGCAGTGACAGGGCCCTATGGCTACACCTTC. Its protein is CASSVAVTGPYGYTF. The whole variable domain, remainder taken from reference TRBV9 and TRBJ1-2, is DSGVTQTPKHLITATGQRVTLRCSPRSGDLSVYWYQQSLDQGLQFLIQYYNGEERAKGNILERFSAQQFPDLHSELNLSSLELGDSALYFCASSVAVTGPYGYTFGSGTRLTVV.

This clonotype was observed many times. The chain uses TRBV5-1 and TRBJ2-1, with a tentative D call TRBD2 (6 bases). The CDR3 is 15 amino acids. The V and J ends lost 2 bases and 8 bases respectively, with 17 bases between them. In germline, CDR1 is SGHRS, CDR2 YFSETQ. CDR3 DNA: TGCGCCAGCAGCTTCGGGACGGACGGGGGTCATGAGCAGTTCTTC. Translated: CASSFGTDGGHEQFF.

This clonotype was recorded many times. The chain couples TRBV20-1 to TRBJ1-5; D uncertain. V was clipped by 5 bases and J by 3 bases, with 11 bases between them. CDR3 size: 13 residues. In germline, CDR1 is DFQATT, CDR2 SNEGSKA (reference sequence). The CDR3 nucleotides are TGCAGTGCTGTAAGGACCTCCAATCAGCCCCAGCATTTT. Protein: CSAVRTSNQPQHF.

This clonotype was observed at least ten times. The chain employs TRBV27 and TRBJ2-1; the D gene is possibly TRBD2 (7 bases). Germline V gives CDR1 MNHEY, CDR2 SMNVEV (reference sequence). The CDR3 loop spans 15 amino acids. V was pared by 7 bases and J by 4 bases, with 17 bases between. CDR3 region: CASTLGGGPYNEQFF. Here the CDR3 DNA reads TGTGCCAGCACGTTAGGGGGAGGGCCTTACAATGAGCAGTTCTTC.